Shown below are 9 T cell receptor beta chains from a single sample sequenced in a study of shared clonotypes between healthy human individuals. TCRdb's table, derived via immunoSEQ multiplex PCR, lists solely in-frame clones and lacks some. The repertoire holds around 2,100,000 clones, with approximately 94% as singletons. CD8 cells regarded as naive lacked CD45RO, were positively chosen for CCR7, and omitted terminally differentiated effector memory CD45RA+ cells. The specimen sequenced was naive CD8+ T cells sorted from blood. The receptors here all came from a man aged 18-30 years in good health.

As concerns this clone: The identical CDR3 is also encoded by other nucleotide sequences in the sample. The rearrangement uses TRBV19 and TRBJ2-1, with D possibly called TRBD1 or TRBD2 (5 bases each). The CDR3 sequence is 13 residues long. Trimming took 1 base from V and 7 from J, leaving 8 bases between them. Per germline, CDR1 LNHDA and CDR2 SQIVND (reference sequence). CDR3 DNA: TGTGCCAGTAGTATAGTGTGGGGGAATGAGCAGTTCTTC. Its protein product is CASSIVWGNEQFF.

The V and J genes are TRBV7-9 and TRBJ1-2, with TRBD1 as a possible D gene (6 bases). Germline V CDR1 and CDR2: SEHNR, FQNEAQ (reference sequence). The V end lost 0 bases, the J end lost 8 bases, and 19 bases lay between the germline ends. The CDR3 spans 16 residues. CDR3 loop: CASSLAGAARPGGYTF. In nucleotides, the CDR3 is TGTGCCAGCAGCTTAGCGGGGGCCGCCCGGCCTGGGGGCTACACCTTC.

The chain employs TRBV10-2 and TRBJ1-5; D gene unclear. This CDR3 is 13 amino acids long. Looked up from germline, CDR1 is WSHSY and CDR2 is SAAADI. Trimming left V 6 bases short and J 0 bases short, with 6 bases between. The CDR3 nucleotides are TGCGCCAGCAGCCGGAATAGCAATCAGCCCCAGCATTTT. Its translation is CASSRNSNQPQHF.

The chain is built from TRBV6-1 and TRBJ2-3, with TRBD2 identical over 7 bases. Germline CDR1 reads MNHNS; CDR2 reads SASEGT. The CDR3 covers 15 residues. Trimming took 2 bases from V and 4 from J; bases not matched to a gene: 6. CDR3 sequence: CASSEPLAPSDTQYF. The CDR3 nucleotides read TGTGCCAGCAGTGAACCACTAGCGCCTTCAGATACGCAGTATTTT.

The chain uses TRBV11-2 and TRBJ1-2; D unclear. The CDR3 consists of 11 residues. Germline lookup yields CDR1 SGHAT and CDR2 FQNNGV. Trimming pared 0 bases from V and 6 bases from J, leaving 2 bases between. For the CDR3, the DNA is TGTGCCAGCAGCTTAGACAATGGCTACACCTTC. Its protein product is CASSLDNGYTF.

The rearrangement uses TRBV6-5 and TRBJ1-5, with D uncertain. The CDR3 extends over 14 amino acids. V was shortened by 0 bases and J by 9 bases, with 12 bases between the two germline ends. Germline CDR1 is MNHEY and CDR2 is SVGAGI. CDR3 bases: TGTGCCAGCAGTTACTCGGAAGGTCTTAGGCCCCAGCATTTT. Protein product: CASSYSEGLRPQHF.

The chain uses TRBV13 and TRBJ2-3, with a possible D match to TRBD2 (6 bases). V was pared by 2 bases and J by 5 bases, with 14 bases between. Germline values: CDR1 PRHDT, CDR2 FYEKMQ (reference sequence). This CDR3 comprises 15 residues. The CDR3 protein is CASSLYSLGGDTQYF. DNA of the CDR3: TGTGCCAGCAGCTTATACAGCCTGGGGGGAGATACGCAGTATTTT.

J is TRBJ1-1 and V is TRBV6-6; tentative D call: TRBD1 (5 bases). The germline V gene has CDR1 MNHNY and CDR2 SVGAGI (reference sequence). V lost 6 bases and J lost 3, with 5 bases in between. The CDR3 is made up of 11 amino acids. The CDR3 DNA is TGTGCCAGCAGCAGGGACACTGAAGCTTTCTTT. As protein: CASSRDTEAFF.

The chain links TRBV7-9 to TRBJ2-1, with D hard to call. Trimming cost V 5 bases and J 0 bases, with 5 bases left between them. This CDR3 spans 13 amino acids. In germline, CDR1 is SEHNR, CDR2 FQNEAQ (reference sequence). In DNA, the CDR3 is TGTGCCAGCAGCAACAGCTCCTACAATGAGCAGTTCTTC. The encoded protein is CASSNSSYNEQFF.